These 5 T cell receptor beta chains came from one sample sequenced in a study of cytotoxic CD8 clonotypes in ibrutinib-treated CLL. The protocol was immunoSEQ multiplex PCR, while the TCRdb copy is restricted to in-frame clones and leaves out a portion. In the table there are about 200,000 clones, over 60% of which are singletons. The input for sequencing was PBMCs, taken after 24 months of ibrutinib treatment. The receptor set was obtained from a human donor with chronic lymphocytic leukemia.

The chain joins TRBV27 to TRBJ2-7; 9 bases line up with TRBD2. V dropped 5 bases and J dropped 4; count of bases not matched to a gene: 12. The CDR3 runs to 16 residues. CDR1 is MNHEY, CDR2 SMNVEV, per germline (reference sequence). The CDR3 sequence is CASSMRATSGRYEQYF. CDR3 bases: TGTGCCAGCAGTATGAGGGCGACTAGCGGTAGATACGAGCAGTACTTC.

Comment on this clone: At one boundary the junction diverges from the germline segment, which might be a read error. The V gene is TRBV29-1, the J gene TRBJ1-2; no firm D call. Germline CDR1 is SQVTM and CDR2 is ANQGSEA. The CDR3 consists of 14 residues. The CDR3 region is CGVEDLQLHYGYTF. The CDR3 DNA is TGCGGCGTTGAAGATCTTCAGCTCCACTATGGCTACACCTTC.

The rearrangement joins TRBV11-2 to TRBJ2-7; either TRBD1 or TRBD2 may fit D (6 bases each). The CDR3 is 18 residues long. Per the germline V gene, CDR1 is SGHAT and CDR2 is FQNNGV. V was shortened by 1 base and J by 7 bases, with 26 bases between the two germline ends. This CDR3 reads CASSLGRGFGRTTGEQYF. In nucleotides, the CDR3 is TGTGCCAGCAGCTTAGGAAGGGGGTTCGGGAGAACGACGGGGGAGCAGTACTTC.

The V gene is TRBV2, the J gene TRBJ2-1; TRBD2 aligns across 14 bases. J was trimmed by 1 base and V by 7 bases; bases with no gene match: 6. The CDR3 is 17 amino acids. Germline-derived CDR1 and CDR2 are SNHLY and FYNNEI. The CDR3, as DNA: TGTGCCAGCATAAAGGGACTAGCGGGAGAGTCCTACAATGAGCAGTTCTTC. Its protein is CASIKGLAGESYNEQFF.

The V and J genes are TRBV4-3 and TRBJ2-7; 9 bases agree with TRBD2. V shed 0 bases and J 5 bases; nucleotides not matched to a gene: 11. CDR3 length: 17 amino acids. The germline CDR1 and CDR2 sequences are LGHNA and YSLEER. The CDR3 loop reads CASSQDEGGRAPHEQYF. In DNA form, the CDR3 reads TGCGCCAGCAGCCAAGACGAAGGCGGGAGGGCCCCCCACGAGCAGTACTTC.